This T cell receptor (beta chain) was recovered during a study of post-analysis software for immune sequencing data. At the level of the study: Patients with relapsing-remitting, secondary progressive and progressive-relapsing multiple sclerosis courses were all represented.

Study observations and caveats: Among a handful of TRBV segments more frequent in patients than controls were TRBV5-6, TRBV5-1 and TRBV20-1.

V shed 0 bases and J 5 bases; nucleotides not matched to a gene: 4. From germline, CDR1 is SEHNR and CDR2 FQNEAQ (reference sequence). This CDR3 spans 14 amino acids. A remark on this clonotype: The antigen remains unidentified.

Unique molecular identifiers tagged the TCR beta cDNA libraries. The source material, roughly 0.9 to 11 million T cells, gave rise to roughly 500,000 cDNA molecules. TCRdb re-derived calls from the PCR reads in MiXCR, one entry per CDR3 protein. Seen here are approximately 260,000 distinct CDR3 sequences, about 40% observed once, and the top ten hold around 4.8%. The rearrangement links TRBV7-9 to TRBJ2-7; 7 positions agree with TRBD2. The specimen sequenced was blood. This TCR derives from a girl under 18 with multiple sclerosis. The CDR3 DNA follows: TGTGCCAGCAGCTTAGCGGGAGGGCCCCACGAGCAGTACTTC. It yields the protein CASSLAGGPHEQYF.